This record concerns one T cell receptor beta chain sequence. This clonotype was picked up many times. No cognate antigen has been identified for it. No base-level quality is on record; no much larger clone is a single base apart. The sample comes from a study of T cell repertoires in cytomegalovirus infection (dated by TCRdb to about 2019). The study in broad terms: Because public TCR beta signatures pointed to carriage of CMV infection together with the matching HLA type, the HLA type of each donor mattered for the analysis. Overall results and qualifications from the work: In both this cohort and an independent cohort of under 450 donors, the cumulative frequency of public TCR beta family members distinguished carriers of CMV infection plus the relevant HLA type. The ex vivo response was dominated by HLA-C-restricted CMV-specific TCR beta clonotypes, and the single most frequent clonotype in two of eight donors was supplied by these HLA-C-restricted clonotypes.

The run used an Illumina HiSeq 1500. The public reads were reanalyzed by TCRdb: fastp trimming at Q25, MiXCR alignment, in-frame beta chains only. Each CDR3 protein appears once, grouped with its most common genes and DNA. This sample holds approximately 170,000 distinct CDR3 sequences; 13% to 15% were observed only once. Of the sample, about a quarter is held by the ten largest clones. V is clipped by 5 bases and J by 7 bases, and the sequence between their germline boundaries is 18 bases long. CDR1 and CDR2 are read off the germline V gene as MNHEY and SVGAGI. The CDR3 spans 14 residues, from the cysteine through the phenylalanine. The DNA shown is the 42-base CDR3, in frame from base 1.

The sequence joins TRBV6-5 to TRBJ2-7, with the D gene not confidently named. Sequenced input: PBMCs. This sequence was found in a human donor in good health (CMV status not recorded). Some clones in this sample may be carry-over from other donors' samples. The CDR3 protein sequence reads: CASSTSRTLQEQYF. In nucleotides, the sequence is TGTGCCAGCAGTACCTCTCGGACCCTTCAGGAGCAGTACTTC.